One sample yielded the 16 T cell receptor beta chains listed below, sequenced in a study of cytotoxic CD8 clonotypes in ibrutinib-treated CLL (dated by TCRdb to the early 2020s). Library construction relied on the immunoSEQ multiplex PCR assay. This immuneACCESS table, as held by TCRdb, lists in-frame sequences with V and J called but not all clones. Of the missing ones, under half trace to an unresolved V gene in checked studies; the others have no known cause. For this sample the table gives 300,000 to 350,000 clones, of which approximately 80% were detected only once. The ten largest clones add up to 5.5% to 8% of the sample. The specimen comprised PBMCs, sampled before ibrutinib treatment. These receptors were taken from a human donor with chronic lymphocytic leukemia.

The gene calls are TRBV7-2 and TRBJ1-2; D remains ambiguous. Trimming removed 7 bases at V and 2 bases at J, with 11 bases between. This CDR3 contains 13 residues. Germline V gene data show CDR1 as SGHTA and CDR2 as FQGNSA. CDR3 in amino acids: CASTWSRNYGYTF. The CDR3 DNA reads TGTGCCAGCACCTGGTCCCGAAACTATGGCTACACCTTC. Together with reference TRBV7-2 and TRBJ1-2, the CDR3 gives the full variable domain: GAGVSQSPSNKVTEKGKDVELRCDPISGHTALYWYRQSLGQGLEFLIYFQGNSAPDKSGLPSDRFSAERTGGSVSTLTIQRTQQEDSAVYLCASTWSRNYGYTFGSGTRLTVV.

The rearrangement uses TRBV10-1 and TRBJ2-2; no clear D. CDR1 and CDR2 (germline): WNHNN, SYGVQD (reference sequence). This CDR3 has 13 amino acids. V lost 10 bases to trimming and J lost 2 bases, with 11 bases between them. In DNA form, the CDR3 reads TGCGCCACCCCGGGTCCTAACACCGGGGAGCTGTTTTTT. As protein: CATPGPNTGELFF.

The J gene is TRBJ2-7, the V gene TRBV7-3; possible D gene TRBD1, 5 bases. The V end was cut by 2 bases, the J end by 2 bases, with 13 bases between. The CDR3 extends over 15 amino acids. Per the germline V gene, CDR1 is SGHTA and CDR2 is FQGTGA. The CDR3 is CASSLQGSIPYEQYF. CDR3 DNA sequence: TGTGCCAGCAGCTTACAGGGTTCCATTCCCTACGAGCAGTACTTC.

The CDR3 DNA sequence: TGTGCCACCAGCAGAACAGCAGCGGGAGGGCTGTACTTC. Protein: CATSRTAAGGLYF. The rearrangement links TRBV15 to TRBJ2-7; 10 nucleotides align to TRBD2. Germline loops: CDR1 LNHNV, CDR2 YYDKDF (reference sequence). This CDR3 contains 13 residues. The trim removed 2 bases at V and 12 bases at J, leaving 7 bases unmatched. Full variable domain (missing parts from reference TRBV15 and TRBJ2-7): DAMVIQNPRYQVTQFGKPVTLSCSQTLNHNVMYWYQQKSSQAPKLLFHYYDKDFNNEADTPDNFQSRRPNTSFCFLDIRSPGLGDTAMYLCATSRTAAGGLYFGPGTRLTVT.

The rearrangement uses TRBV9 and TRBJ2-7; 13 bases are a match to TRBD2. Germline V gene data show CDR1 as SGDLS and CDR2 as YYNGEE. Germline trimming cut 0 bases from V and 1 base from J; bases unmatched to any gene: 7. The CDR3 is 18 amino acids. The chain's CDR3 is CASSVGSLGLAGSYEQYF. Written as DNA, the CDR3 is TGTGCCAGCAGCGTAGGATCTTTGGGACTAGCGGGGTCCTACGAGCAGTACTTC. Filled out from reference TRBV9 and TRBJ2-7, the complete variable domain reads DSGVTQTPKHLITATGQRVTLRCSPRSGDLSVYWYQQSLDQGLQFLIQYYNGEERAKGNILERFSAQQFPDLHSELNLSSLELGDSALYFCASSVGSLGLAGSYEQYFGPGTRLTVT.

The rearrangement joins TRBV28 to TRBJ2-7; TRBD1 might be the D (6 bases). The CDR3 contains 16 residues. The V end was cut by 2 bases, the J end by 5 bases, with 19 bases between. Germline V lookup: CDR1 MDHEN, CDR2 SYDVKM. CDR3 protein: CASSLPTLSGADEQYF. DNA of the CDR3: TGTGCCAGCAGTTTACCTACCCTTTCAGGGGCCGACGAGCAGTACTTC.

CDR3 sequence (DNA): TGTGCCAGCAGCTCTGACCCGGGAGAGGAGACCCAGTACTTC. Protein product: CASSSDPGEETQYF. The J gene is TRBJ2-5, the V gene TRBV11-1; D perhaps matches TRBD2 (6 bases). The V end was cut by 4 bases, the J end by 5 bases, with 14 bases between. Germline assignment: CDR1 SGHAT and CDR2 FQDESV (reference sequence). The CDR3 extends over 14 amino acids.

V and J are TRBV19 and TRBJ1-2; 8 nucleotides match TRBD1. V trimming: 1 base; J trimming: 8 bases; junction bases outside the gene matches: 12. The CDR3 runs 16 residues. Germline V CDR1 and CDR2: LNHDA, SQIVND (reference sequence). The CDR3 is CASSIADRGSTKGYTF. DNA for the CDR3: TGTGCCAGTAGTATAGCCGACAGGGGATCGACGAAAGGCTACACCTTC.

The rearrangement links TRBV6-5 to TRBJ2-1; no clear D gene. Germline values: CDR1 MNHEY, CDR2 SVGAGI. Trimming took off 6 bases at V and 7 bases at J, with 13 bases between the two ends. The CDR3 spans 13 residues. CDR3 in DNA: TGTGCCAGCAGCTCACCTCCTCGGAATGAGCAGTTCTTC. Its translation is CASSSPPRNEQFF.

This clone was counted between two and nine times. This chain connects TRBV29-1 to TRBJ2-7, with a tentative D call TRBD1 (5 bases). CDR1 is SQVTM, CDR2 ANQGSEA, per germline. CDR3 size: 13 residues. V lost 6 bases and J lost 0, with 12 bases in between. The CDR3 nucleotides read TGCAGCGTCGACAGTGAAAGCTCCTACGAGCAGTACTTC. Translation: CSVDSESSYEQYF.

J is TRBJ2-1 and V is TRBV7-9; TRBD2 is a possible D gene (6 bases). Trimming took off 5 bases at V and 10 bases at J, with 15 bases between the two ends. Germline assignment: CDR1 SEHNR and CDR2 FQNEAQ (reference sequence). There are 13 residues in the CDR3. The CDR3 is CASSKAGSSEQFF. CDR3 sequence (DNA): TGTGCCAGCAGCAAGGCCGGGAGTTCCGAGCAGTTCTTC. The full variable domain, in which reference TRBV7-9 and TRBJ2-1 provide the parts outside the CDR3, is DTGVSQNPRHKITKRGQNVTFRCDPISEHNRLYWYRQTLGQGPEFLTYFQNEAQLEKSRLLSDRFSAERPKGSFSTLEIQRTEQGDSAMYLCASSKAGSSEQFFGPGTRLTVL.

This clone has just a few counts. V and J are TRBV4-1 and TRBJ2-1; D is perhaps TRBD2 (5 bases). The CDR3 totals 17 residues. The ends were cut back, 1 base at V and 7 bases at J, with 20 bases in the middle. The germline V gene has CDR1 MGHRA and CDR2 YSYEKL. The CDR3, as DNA: TGCGCCAGCAGCCAAGGAGCAGCGAGGGAGAGTTGGAATGAGCAGTTCTTC. It translates to CASSQGAARESWNEQFF.

The rearrangement links TRBV27 to TRBJ2-7; D is ambiguous. V dropped 6 bases and J dropped 2 bases, with 17 bases sitting between them. Per germline, CDR1 MNHEY and CDR2 SMNVEV (reference sequence). The CDR3 is 15 amino acids. CDR3 DNA: TGTGCCAGCAGGCCAAACCCCGGGTACGCCTACGAGCAGTACTTC. It encodes CASRPNPGYAYEQYF.

V usage is TRBV7-8 and J usage is TRBJ1-4, with TRBD1 identical over 9 bases. V trimming: 4 bases; J trimming: 0 bases; junction bases outside the gene matches: 3. The CDR3 has 16 residues. CDR1 and CDR2 (germline): SGHVS, FQNEAQ. The chain's CDR3 is CASSYRGPATNEKLFF. The CDR3 nucleotides are TGTGCCAGCAGCTACAGGGGGCCAGCAACTAATGAAAAACTGTTTTTT.

V gene TRBV19 combines with J gene TRBJ2-3; D gene uncertain. V shed 9 bases and J shed 0 bases, with 16 bases lying between them. The CDR3 covers 15 residues. From germline, CDR1 is LNHDA and CDR2 SQIVND (reference sequence). This chain's CDR3 is CASKYQRGSTDTQYF. In DNA form, the CDR3 reads TGTGCCAGCAAATATCAGCGAGGTAGCACAGATACGCAGTATTTT.

Turning to this clone: The sample contains more than one DNA sequence encoding this CDR3. The chain has TRBV5-1 and TRBJ2-7, with TRBD2 matching over 8 bases. J lost 0 bases, V lost 0 bases, and 2 bases had no gene match. The CDR3 contains 15 residues. CDR1 and CDR2 from the germline V gene are SGHRS and YFSETQ. The chain's CDR3 is CASSLESGSSYEQYF. CDR3 sequence (DNA): TGCGCCAGCAGCTTGGAAAGCGGGAGCTCCTACGAGCAGTACTTC.